A single sample gave rise to the 32 T cell receptor beta chains below, sequenced in a study of CD8 T cells in ankylosing spondylitis. These receptors are not linked to any known antigen. TCRdb ran MiXCR on the 5' RACE reads and lists one entry per CDR3 protein. The profile shows about 750,000 distinct CDR3 sequences, roughly 20% of them singletons. Points from the study as a whole: Made up of eight or nine highly homologous variants, a TCR beta motif appeared characteristic of ankylosing spondylitis blood.

The material sequenced was blood, either unsorted or a sorted T cell fraction (not recorded which). These TCRs come from a male donor with ankylosing spondylitis.

This clonotype was seen more than once but under ten times. The genes are TRBV29-1 and TRBJ2-1, with D possibly TRBD1 on 6 matching bases. V was pared by 4 bases and J by 10 bases, with 14 bases between. Germline CDR1 reads SQVTM; CDR2 reads ANQGSEA. CDR3 length: 12 residues. The CDR3 region is CSVVSRTVEQFF. In nucleotides, the CDR3 is TGCAGCGTTGTATCCCGGACAGTCGAGCAGTTCTTC.

This clonotype has a handful of counts. The chain has TRBV12-3 or TRBV12-4 and TRBJ2-7; 9 bases match TRBD1. This CDR3 is 13 amino acids long. J lost 4 bases, V lost 8 bases, and 6 bases had no gene match. The CDR3 DNA sequence: TGTGCCAGCTGCCGGGACAGGGAATACGAGCAGTACTTC. It encodes CASCRDREYEQYF.

V is TRBV11-2 and J is TRBJ2-1; 9 bases agree with TRBD2. Germline V gene data show CDR1 as SGHAT and CDR2 as FQNNGV. Trimming cost V 4 bases and J 4 bases; bases outside gene matches: 8. The CDR3 is 16 amino acids. The CDR3 here is CASSSTSGTPYNEQFF. For the CDR3, the DNA is TGTGCCAGCAGCTCGACTAGCGGAACTCCTTACAATGAGCAGTTCTTC.

The chain employs TRBV20-1 and TRBJ1-1; maybe TRBD1 (5 bases). V dropped 5 bases and J dropped 1 base, with 11 bases sitting between them. Per the germline V gene, CDR1 is DFQATT and CDR2 is SNEGSKA (reference sequence). There are 13 residues in the CDR3. CDR3 loop: CSAPRGKNTEAFF. As DNA, the CDR3 is TGCAGTGCTCCTCGGGGGAAGAACACTGAAGCTTTCTTT.

The chain has TRBV29-1 and TRBJ2-1, with 9 bases that match TRBD2. CDR1 is SQVTM, CDR2 ANQGSEA, per germline. Unmatched junction bases numbered 9, after V lost 2 bases and J lost 4 bases. CDR3 size: 16 residues. The CDR3 DNA reads TGCAGCGTTGAATCCTCCCTAGCGGGGTTTTACAATGAGCAGTTCTTC. It translates to CSVESSLAGFYNEQFF.

The V call is TRBV24-1, the J call TRBJ2-1, with a weak D call TRBD2 (6 bases). Germline-derived CDR1 and CDR2 are KGHDR and SFDVKD. CDR3 size: 15 residues. The germline V and J ends were trimmed by 4 bases and 1 base, with 10 bases remaining between them. As DNA, the CDR3 is TGTGCCACCAGTGACACTAGCCGGTCCTACAATGAGCAGTTCTTC. It translates to CATSDTSRSYNEQFF.

This clonotype was seen a handful of times. The V gene is TRBV27, the J gene TRBJ2-5; possibly TRBD2 for D (6 bases). The CDR3 is made up of 15 amino acids. The V gene's germline CDR1 is MNHEY and CDR2 SMNVEV (reference sequence). Deletions cut 1 base from V and 1 base from J, with 10 bases between. The CDR3 region is CASSLFSGLQETQYF. In DNA, the CDR3 is TGTGCCAGCAGTTTATTCTCGGGACTCCAAGAGACCCAGTACTTC.

This clonotype was detected only once. V gene TRBV5-6 combines with J gene TRBJ2-1, with TRBD2 matching over 10 bases. J gave up 6 bases and V 3 bases, and 9 bases lay outside the gene matches. CDR1 and CDR2 from the germline V gene are SGHDT and YYEEEE. The CDR3 totals 16 residues. This CDR3 reads CASSSPASGGTNEQFF. DNA for the CDR3: TGTGCCAGCAGCTCCCCCGCTAGCGGGGGCACCAATGAGCAGTTCTTC. The full variable domain, with the rest looked up from reference TRBV5-6 and TRBJ2-1, is DAGVTQSPTHLIKTRGQQVTLRCSPKSGHDTVSWYQQALGQGPQFIFQYYEEEERQRGNFPDRFSGHQFPNYSSELNVNALLLGDSALYLCASSSPASGGTNEQFFGPGTRLTVL.

J is TRBJ1-2 and V is TRBV7-9; D is unresolved. V gave up 6 bases and J gave up 7 bases, with 18 bases separating them. Germline CDR1 SEHNR, CDR2 FQNEAQ (reference sequence). The CDR3 length is 14 residues. The CDR3 DNA sequence: TGTGCCAGCAGGAACCTCGGGCCAGGCTCTGGCTACACCTTC. It specifies CASRNLGPGSGYTF.

The chain has TRBV29-1 and TRBJ2-1; D possibly corresponds to TRBD2 (6 bases). CDR3 length equals 16 residues. Looked up from germline, CDR1 is SQVTM and CDR2 is ANQGSEA. Trimming removed 6 bases from V and 0 bases from J, with 18 bases in between. CDR3 sequence: CSVFLTSPGSYNEQFF. The CDR3 region has the DNA TGCAGCGTCTTCCTCACTAGCCCCGGCTCCTACAATGAGCAGTTCTTC.

This clonotype was found many times. This chain joins TRBV12-3 or TRBV12-4 and TRBJ2-3; D unclear. The CDR3 sequence is 14 residues long. V gave up 3 bases and J gave up 6 bases, with 13 bases separating them. Written as DNA, the CDR3 is TGTGCCAGCAGTTTCCTAGACGGGTCGGATACGCAGTATTTT. This codes for CASSFLDGSDTQYF.

This clonotype came up a few times. One end of the junction is discordant with germline, which a read error may explain. The CDR3 nucleotides are TGTGCCAGCAGCCCGGACAGGCCCTCTGGAGCCAACGTCCTGACTTTC. It specifies CASSPDRPSGANVLTF. The gene calls are TRBV7-6 and TRBJ2-6, with TRBD1 identical over 7 bases. CDR1 is SGHVS, CDR2 FNYEAQ, per germline. This CDR3 comprises 16 residues. The whole variable domain, filled in from reference TRBV7-6 and TRBJ2-6, reads GAGVSQSPRYKVTKRGQDVALRCDPISGHVSLYWYRQALGQGPEFLTYFNYEAQQDKSGLPNDRFSAERPEGSISTLTIQRTEQRDSAMYRCASSPDRPSGANVLTFGAGSRLTVL.

This clonotype has only a few counts. The chain couples TRBV9 to TRBJ2-2, with D tentatively TRBD2 (5 bases). The germline V gene has CDR1 SGDLS and CDR2 YYNGEE. This CDR3 region has 16 residues. The V and J ends lost 4 bases and 0 bases respectively, with 13 bases between them. CDR3 nucleotide sequence: TGTGCCAGCAGCCCCCGAGGGATGGCGAACACCGGGGAGCTGTTTTTT. It is translated as CASSPRGMANTGELFF.

The sample holds a few counts of this clonotype. The chain is built from TRBV19 and TRBJ1-5, with D possibly matching TRBD1 (6 bases). This CDR3 has 15 amino acids. The germline V gene has CDR1 LNHDA and CDR2 SQIVND (reference sequence). With 9 bases removed from V and 0 bases from J, the gap between germline ends came to 15 bases. DNA of the CDR3: TGTGCCAGCAGACGGACAGTTTATAGCAATCAGCCCCAGCATTTT. Residues: CASRRTVYSNQPQHF.

This clonotype has just a few counts. The chain uses TRBV12-3 or TRBV12-4 and TRBJ2-7, with 11 bases lining up with TRBD2. This CDR3 comprises 16 residues. V was clipped by 6 bases and J by 5 bases; unmatched bases: 12. CDR3: CASRDRSGRAPDEQYF. The CDR3, as DNA: TGTGCCAGCAGGGACCGTAGCGGGAGGGCCCCAGACGAGCAGTACTTC.

The genes are TRBV25-1 and TRBJ2-5, with D possibly being TRBD1 (6 bases). V was clipped by 3 bases and J by 5 bases, with 10 bases between them. The CDR3 loop spans 13 amino acids. Looked up from germline, CDR1 is MGHDK and CDR2 is SYGVNS. The CDR3 loop reads CASSDGRGETQYF. In nucleotides, the CDR3 is TGTGCCAGCAGTGATGGTAGGGGGGAGACCCAGTACTTC.

This sequence joins TRBV6-1 and TRBJ2-6; 10 bases line up with TRBD1. The CDR3 has 19 amino acids. V lost 6 bases and J lost 0; bases outside the gene matches: 11. Germline CDR1 MNHNS, CDR2 SASEGT. This chain's CDR3 is CASSPGTGVLISGANVLTF. The CDR3, as DNA: TGTGCCAGCAGCCCCGGGACAGGGGTCCTGATCTCTGGGGCCAACGTCCTGACTTTC.

Here the CDR3 reads CASSSHRQKGHYGYTF. CDR3 DNA: TGTGCCAGCAGTTCCCATCGACAGAAAGGTCACTATGGCTACACCTTC. This chain uses TRBV12-3 or TRBV12-4 with TRBJ1-2, with D possibly matching TRBD1 (5 bases). V was shortened by 4 bases and J by 3 bases, with 18 bases between the two germline ends. The CDR3 consists of 16 residues.

V usage is TRBV12-3 or TRBV12-4 and J usage is TRBJ1-4, with a possible D match to TRBD1 (5 bases). The germline V and J ends were trimmed by 5 bases and 8 bases, with 18 bases remaining between them. The CDR3 is made up of 15 amino acids. This CDR3 reads CASSPRGLRGEKLFF. The CDR3, as DNA: TGTGCCAGCAGTCCTCGGGGTCTGCGGGGGGAAAAACTGTTTTTT.

In this sample, this clonotype turned up a few times. The rearrangement joins TRBV20-1 to TRBJ2-5, with 14 bases aligning to TRBD2. The CDR3 covers 17 residues. Germline-derived CDR1 and CDR2 are DFQATT and SNEGSKA (reference sequence). V was pared by 0 bases and J by 1 base, with 4 bases of the junction left unmatched. CDR3 in DNA: TGCAGTGCTAGAGATTACGGGACTAGCGGGAGCCAAGAGACCCAGTACTTC. This codes for CSARDYGTSGSQETQYF.

This clonotype has more than one count but fewer than ten. V and J are TRBV6-1 and TRBJ2-3; D is uncertain. Germline assignment: CDR1 MNHNS and CDR2 SASEGT. V shed 6 bases and J shed 3 bases, with 13 bases lying between them. This CDR3 comprises 14 residues. Here the CDR3 reads CASSSWGETDTQYF. The CDR3 DNA is TGTGCCAGCAGCTCCTGGGGTGAAACAGATACGCAGTATTTT.

CDR3 sequence: CASSFTGKETQYF. In nucleotides, the CDR3 is TGTGCCAGCAGCTTTACAGGCAAAGAGACCCAGTACTTC. The chain employs TRBV7-2 and TRBJ2-5; D possibly corresponds to TRBD1 (5 bases). The CDR3 covers 13 residues. The V gene lost 3 bases and the J gene lost 3 bases, with 8 bases spanning the gap. Germline values: CDR1 SGHTA, CDR2 FQGNSA.

The chain carries TRBV4-1 and TRBJ2-1; 7 nucleotides match TRBD2. This CDR3 spans 16 amino acids. The trim removed 1 base at V and 4 bases at J, leaving 7 bases unmatched. Germline assignment: CDR1 MGHRA and CDR2 YSYEKL. The CDR3 loop reads CASSQGLGRPYNEQFF. CDR3 sequence (DNA): TGCGCCAGCAGCCAAGGACTCGGGAGGCCGTACAATGAGCAGTTCTTC.

CDR3 sequence: CSARDPNRGQDTEAFF. In nucleotides, the CDR3 is TGCAGTGCTAGAGATCCTAACAGGGGGCAAGACACTGAAGCTTTCTTT. The chain carries TRBV20-1 and TRBJ1-1; 9 bases line up with TRBD1. Germline V lookup: CDR1 DFQATT, CDR2 SNEGSKA (reference sequence). The CDR3 is 16 residues long. V shed 0 bases, J shed 3 bases, and the junction held 8 bases outside the gene matches.

This clonotype was observed a single time. The CDR3 loop reads CASSLKVEGGEQFF. The DNA for the CDR3 is TGTGCCAGCAGCTTAAAGGTGGAAGGGGGCGAGCAGTTCTTC. The chain links TRBV7-3 to TRBJ2-1; 7 nucleotides match TRBD1. The length of the CDR3 is 14 residues. V was clipped by 1 base and J by 10 bases; unmatched bases: 7. Germline V gene data show CDR1 as SGHTA and CDR2 as FQGTGA.

The chain is built from TRBV20-1 and TRBJ1-4; D gene ambiguous. Trimming pared 1 base from V and 6 bases from J, leaving 12 bases between. Germline CDR1 reads DFQATT; CDR2 reads SNEGSKA (reference sequence). The CDR3 consists of 14 residues. CDR3 residues: CSARVGSRDEKLFF. Here the CDR3 DNA reads TGCAGTGCTAGAGTCGGCAGCCGCGATGAAAAACTGTTTTTT.

The V gene is TRBV12-3 or TRBV12-4, the J gene TRBJ2-5, with D maybe TRBD2 (6 bases). Trimming pared 3 bases from V and 7 bases from J, leaving 12 bases between. The CDR3 extends over 13 amino acids. The CDR3 reads CASSLRGDATQYF. CDR3 nucleotides: TGTGCCAGCAGTTTGCGCGGGGACGCGACCCAGTACTTC.

The chain carries TRBV30 and TRBJ2-3; TRBD2 agrees at 8 bases. The V gene end was trimmed by 3 bases and the J gene end by 3 bases; junction bases not matched to a gene: 5. The CDR3 loop spans 14 amino acids. CDR1 is GTSNPN and CDR2 is SVGIG in the germline V gene (reference sequence). The CDR3 nucleotides are TGTGCCTGGAGAGTTGGACTAGCAACAGATACGCAGTATTTT. Amino acid sequence: CAWRVGLATDTQYF. The full variable domain, in which reference TRBV30 and TRBJ2-3 provide the parts outside the CDR3, is SQTIHQWPATLVQPVGSPLSLECTVEGTSNPNLYWYRQAAGRGLQLLFYSVGIGQISSEVPQNLSASRPQDRQFILSSKKLLLSDSGFYLCAWRVGLATDTQYFGPGTRLTVL.

This clonotype was found a few times. The rearrangement joins TRBV4-1 to TRBJ1-4; TRBD1 agrees at 9 bases. V was clipped by 3 bases and J by 8 bases; unmatched bases: 7. The CDR3 sequence is 15 residues long. The germline gives CDR1 MGHRA, CDR2 YSYEKL. CDR3 nucleotides: TGCGCCAGCAGCCACGGACAGGGGTCTTTCGAAAAACTGTTTTTT. As protein: CASSHGQGSFEKLFF.

This clonotype was seen more than once but under ten times. The V and J genes are TRBV28 and TRBJ2-7, with TRBD2 matching 11 bases. Trimming removed 5 bases from V and 6 bases from J; junction bases left unmatched: 6. The CDR3 contains 14 residues. Germline lookup yields CDR1 MDHEN and CDR2 SYDVKM. The CDR3, as DNA: TGTGCCAGCAGTAGACTAGCGGGACGTTTCGAGCAGTACTTC. Translation: CASSRLAGRFEQYF.

The V gene is TRBV7-9, the J gene TRBJ2-3; no definite D call. Per the germline V gene, CDR1 is SEHNR and CDR2 is FQNEAQ (reference sequence). Trimming removed 5 bases from V and 1 base from J, with 16 bases in between. This CDR3 is 16 amino acids long. The CDR3 DNA reads TGTGCCAGCAGCCCCCCCACCGGTCTTGGCACAGATACGCAGTATTTT. It encodes CASSPPTGLGTDTQYF. The variable domain in full, completed from reference TRBV7-9 and TRBJ2-3, reads DTGVSQNPRHKITKRGQNVTFRCDPISEHNRLYWYRQTLGQGPEFLTYFQNEAQLEKSRLLSDRFSAERPKGSFSTLEIQRTEQGDSAMYLCASSPPTGLGTDTQYFGPGTRLTVL.

At least ten counts were recorded for this clonotype. The V gene is TRBV12-3 or TRBV12-4, the J gene TRBJ2-7; 7 bases are shared with TRBD1. The CDR3 totals 13 residues. V lost 6 bases and J lost 3; bases outside the gene matches: 5. DNA of the CDR3: TGTGCCAGCAGCCAGACAGGGATCTACGAGCAGTACTTC. Residues: CASSQTGIYEQYF.